This entry features one TCR beta chain sequence. Trimming stripped 1 base from V and 4 bases from J, with 8 bases between. This CDR3 contains 13 residues. Germline assignment: CDR1 SNHLY and CDR2 FYNNEI. The data originate from a study of cytomegalovirus exposure and HLA in healthy donors. Use of 60 Vbeta and 13 Jbeta primers characterized the PCR. Clones were sequenced by immunoSEQ multiplex PCR, and TCRdb holds only the in-frame ones, with some missing. The sample includes roughly 68,000 clones, around 80% of them seen just once. The origin of this receptor is a woman aged 25 to 39 in good health and CMV-seropositive. The rearrangement uses TRBV2 and TRBJ2-7, with no clear D. Sample: PBMCs. The CDR3 DNA reads TGTGCCAGCAGTGAAGATGACTTATACGAGCAGTACTTC. Translating it yields CASSEDDLYEQYF. Looking up the rest from reference TRBV2 and TRBJ2-7 gives the full variable domain: EPEVTQTPSHQVTQMGQEVILRCVPISNHLYFYWYRQILGQKVEFLVSFYNNEISEKSEIFDDQFSVERPDGSNFTLKIRSTKLEDSAMYFCASSEDDLYEQYFGPGTRLTVT.